This T cell receptor beta chain was identified during a study of blood T cell repertoires in COVID-19. V lost 6 bases to trimming and J lost 1 base; unmatched junction nucleotides: 7. Germline V gene lookup returns CDR1 MNHNY and CDR2 SVGAGI (reference sequence). This CDR3 has 16 amino acids. In the original processing: Nucleated cell number was recorded as an estimate derived from reference gene primer amplification. The repertoire was sequenced with immunoSEQ multiplex PCR; TCRdb's copy has only in-frame clones and lacks some. The DNA was the basis for D and trimming; V, J and clone size are from that table. The sample consists of some 260,000 clones, 82% of them appearing once. This clone was seen only a few times.

The clonotype originates from a woman of 80 years or more with active or convalescent COVID-19. V is TRBV6-6 and J is TRBJ1-5, with 9 positions matching TRBD1. The sequencing input was peripheral blood. As DNA, the CDR3 is TGTGCCAGCAGCGAGCCGACAGGGGGAAGCAATCAGCCCCAGCATTTT. Translated: CASSEPTGGSNQPQHF.